One TCR beta chain is described in this entry. The record originates from a study of shared clonotypes between healthy human individuals. From germline, CDR1 is SGHDN and CDR2 FVKESK. The CDR3 contains 13 residues. Trimming stripped 0 bases from V and 9 bases from J, with 12 bases between. The method was immunoSEQ multiplex PCR; TCRdb's version includes in-frame clones alone and lacks a portion of them. The sample lists hundreds of thousands of clones; around 78% were seen once. The chain recombines TRBV14 with TRBJ2-7, with no clear D. Sequencing was performed on PBMCs. The clonotype was recovered from a woman in her 40s in good health. Some clones in this sample may be carry-over from other donors' samples. The CDR3 loop is CASSQDLTMGQYF. The DNA for the CDR3 is TGTGCCAGCAGCCAAGATCTGACGATGGGGCAGTACTTC.